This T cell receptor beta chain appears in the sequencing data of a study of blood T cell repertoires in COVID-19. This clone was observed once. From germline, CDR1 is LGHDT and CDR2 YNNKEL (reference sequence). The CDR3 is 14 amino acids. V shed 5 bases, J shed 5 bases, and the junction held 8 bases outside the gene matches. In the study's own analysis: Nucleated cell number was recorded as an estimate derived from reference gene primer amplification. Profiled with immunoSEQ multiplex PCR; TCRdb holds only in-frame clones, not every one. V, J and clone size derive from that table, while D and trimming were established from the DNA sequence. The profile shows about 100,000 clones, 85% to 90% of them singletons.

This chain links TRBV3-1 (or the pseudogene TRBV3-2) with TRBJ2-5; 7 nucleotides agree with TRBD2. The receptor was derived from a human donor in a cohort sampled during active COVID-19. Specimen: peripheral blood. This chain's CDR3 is CASSSRAGQETQYF. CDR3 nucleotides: TGTGCCAGCAGCTCCCGAGCGGGGCAGGAGACCCAGTACTTC.